This T cell receptor beta chain was identified during a study of blood T cells in healthy people across ages (dated by TCRdb to about 2015). About the investigation overall: In model experiments, template switching captured about one uniquely barcoded TCR beta cDNA molecule for every two T cells. Donors of different ages were randomly distributed across sequencing lanes to avoid experimental bias. Using the same blood draw, the study looked at two additional independent replicas of 1 million unique cDNA reads for two donors, one aged 18 to 30 and the other aged 80 or older. The study measured age-related changes in TCR beta repertoire diversity using deep sequencing normalized with unique cDNA molecular identifiers. Donors were grouped into four age groups: young (average about 15 years), middle-aged (less than 40), aged (about 59) and long-lived (around 80). Findings and caveats that apply to the study as a whole: Donor CMV infection status was unknown, potentially confounding age-related changes in expanded clonotypes. As age increased, observed TCR beta diversity per million T cells dropped in a roughly linear way, and a significant reduction was already evident by age 40. Total diversity estimates from one million sequenced T cells were considered lower bounds and underestimates. The percentage of naive T cells measured by flow cytometry correlated strongly with observed TCR beta diversity. Because profiling used bulk unsorted PBMCs, naive and antigen-experienced compartments could not be compared conclusively. Compared with the aged group, more naive CD4+ T cells, fewer expanded clones and increased TCR diversity were shown by the long-lived group, suggesting age selection.

The 39 donors, aged roughly 6 to 90 years, were systemically healthy Caucasian individuals from Russia. Ten milliliters of peripheral blood were drawn from each donor into EDTA-treated Vacutainer tubes. PBMCs were isolated by Ficoll-Paque density-gradient centrifugation, with at least 7 million obtained per sample. Trizol reagent was used to extract total RNA from PBMCs, with at least 5.5 micrograms per sample. The percentages of naive CD45RAhigh/CD27high T cells were determined by flow cytometry on a PBMC aliquot from every donor. Libraries were prepared through 5' RACE. The sequencer was an Illumina HiSeq 2500. The second PCR ran for roughly 7 to 11 cycles and used a J-beta primer mix along with a sample-barcoded 5' primer. A template-switch 5' adaptor carrying 12 random nucleotides introduced a unique molecular identifier onto each TCR beta cDNA molecule. At least 2.5 million CDR3-containing paired-end reads were obtained from each sample. First-strand cDNA was synthesized from all RNA with the Mint cDNA synthesis kit, primed by a TRBC-specific oligonucleotide. Following uracil-DNA glycosylase treatment, all cDNA underwent a first 18-cycle PCR with the universal primers M1SS and BC2_uni_R. Regarding the original processing steps: Each sample was normalized by randomly selecting 1 million high-quality reads, each carrying a distinct molecular identifier. Instead of being binned into consensus sequences, reads with shared molecular identifiers were discarded. MiTCR, with a Q25 quality threshold and the strictest error-elimination algorithm, was used for CDR3 identification, clonotype clustering and error correction. Lower-bound total TCR beta diversity was estimated with a nonparametric unseen species model using Euler transformation. TCRdb applied fastp at Q25 and MiXCR to the public reads, then kept only in-frame beta chains. When rows share a CDR3 protein, they turn into one entry using the most common DNA and genes. TCRdb, not the original authors, processed these V and J calls. The sample records hundreds of thousands of distinct CDR3 sequences, about 61% of which are singletons. The top ten clonotypes cover roughly 24% of the sample.

Comments on this clonotype: Its recognized antigen is unknown. No qualities accompany the bases; no much larger clone lies one base away.

Including cysteine and phenylalanine, the CDR3 has 13 amino acids. Here the CDR3 DNA is all that survives: 39 bases in frame from base 1. Per the germline V gene (reference sequence), DFQATT is the CDR1 and SNEGSKA is the CDR2. The junction shows trimming of 3 bases on V and 1 base on J, plus 10 bases between the germline ends. The TCR was taken from a man in his forties in good health. Here the chain combines TRBV20-1 and TRBJ2-7; the D gene is not confidently resolved. The sample taken for sequencing was blood. The DNA sequence is given as TGCAGTGCTAGTTTGGCGGAGTCCTACGAGCAGTACTTC. It is translated as CSASLAESYEQYF.